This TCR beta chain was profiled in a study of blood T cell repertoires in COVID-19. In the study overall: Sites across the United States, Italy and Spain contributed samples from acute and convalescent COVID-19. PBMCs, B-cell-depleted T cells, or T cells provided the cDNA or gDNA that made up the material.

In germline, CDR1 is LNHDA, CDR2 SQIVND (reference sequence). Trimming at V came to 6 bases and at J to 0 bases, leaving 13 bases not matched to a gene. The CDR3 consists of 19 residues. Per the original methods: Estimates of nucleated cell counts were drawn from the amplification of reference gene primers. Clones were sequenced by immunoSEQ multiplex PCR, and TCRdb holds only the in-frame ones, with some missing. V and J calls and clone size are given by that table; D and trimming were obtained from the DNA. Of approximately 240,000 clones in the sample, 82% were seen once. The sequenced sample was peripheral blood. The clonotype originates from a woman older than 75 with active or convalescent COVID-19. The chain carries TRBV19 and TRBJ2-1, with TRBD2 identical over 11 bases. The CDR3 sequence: CASSPRGGTSGSSYNEQFF. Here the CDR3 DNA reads TGTGCCAGTAGCCCTAGGGGAGGGACTAGCGGCAGCTCCTACAATGAGCAGTTCTTC.